The present TCR beta chain was sequenced within a study of cytomegalovirus exposure and HLA in healthy donors. Findings and limits, study-wide: 87-base-pair reads could not separate some V segments, including TRBV6-2 and TRBV6-3.

As regards this clone: Its antigen remains unidentified. This specimen includes other DNA sequences encoding the same CDR3.

Primers for the PCR totalled 60 Vbeta and 13 Jbeta. Clones were read by immunoSEQ multiplex PCR, and TCRdb kept only the in-frame ones, dropping some. The table shows just under 250,000 clones, with more than 75% occurring only once. Germline V gives CDR1 MGHRA, CDR2 YSYEKL. The CDR3 covers 19 residues. V dropped 1 base and J dropped 0; count of bases not matched to a gene: 8. Sequencing was done on a sample of PBMCs. The TCR comes from a woman aged 40 to 50 in good health and CMV-seropositive. The J gene is TRBJ1-6, the V gene TRBV4-1; 8 nucleotides match TRBD1. CDR3 nucleotide sequence: TGCGCCAGCAGCCAAGGATCGGGACAGGACATCTCCTATAATTCACCCCTCCACTTT. Translating it yields CASSQGSGQDISYNSPLHF.